This TCR beta chain is drawn from a study of blood T cell repertoires in COVID-19 (dated by TCRdb to about 2020). Regarding the study in general: Samples from collaborators originated in the United States, Italy and Spain and spanned both the acute and convalescent phases of COVID-19. The dataset comprised deeply sampled blood TCRbeta repertoires from subjects exposed to, actively infected with, or recovered from COVID-19. A de-identified subject ID, COVID-19 status, age in years and sex were almost always included in the sample metadata. Where available, HLA class I and class II types were taken from metadata supplied by the sample provider and were not determined by assay-based typing. Samples were obtained from the ongoing ImmuneRACE study (first 160 participants) and from 1,254 subjects provided by 6 global collaborators. The repertoires were released in a freely available public database meant as a resource for research on the immune response to SARS-CoV-2. The material from the prospective study consisted of cDNA or gDNA derived from T cells, B-cell-depleted T cells, or PBMCs. The study at large found these results: The quantity of clinical and demographic metadata differed by source and by participant and was supplied without curation.

On this clone: What this receptor recognizes is not known. Nothing much larger sits one base from this clone, and base qualities are not available.

TCRbeta CDR3 regions were amplified from genomic DNA by means of the immunoSEQ Assay, a bias-controlled multiplex PCR. The paper's data handling went like this. The number of nucleated cells in each sample was estimated by amplification of reference gene primers within the assay. Sequence reads were collapsed and filtered to measure the absolute abundance of every unique TCRbeta CDR3 rearrangement. For each sample, productive Simpson clonality was calculated by taking the square root of Simpson's diversity index across productive rearrangements. Not all clones reach the TCRdb copy of this immuneACCESS table, which keeps in-frame sequences only. Checked studies attribute under half of the gap to unresolved V genes and leave the rest unexplained. Clonal size and the V and J genes are those of that table, whereas D and trimming came from the DNA. This sample has about 97,000 clones in its table, and approximately 87% of those were observed once. Just under 20% of the sample is in the top ten clones.

Each collaborating institution followed its own protocols to collect whole blood in K2EDTA tubes. For TCRbeta analysis, collaborators shipped samples as frozen whole blood, isolated PBMCs, or DNA extracted from either of those sample types. Including the terminal cysteine and phenylalanine, the CDR3 comprises 16 residues. Only CDR3 DNA remains: 48 bases, in frame from the first base. CDR1 LNHDA and CDR2 SQIVND are derived from the germline V gene (reference sequence). The V end gives up 0 bases and the J end 0 bases, leaving 2 bases in the junction not matched to a gene. The receptor chain draws on TRBV19 and TRBJ1-5; 7 central bases correspond to TRBD1. The source is a human donor in a cohort sampled during active COVID-19. Input material: peripheral blood. The base sequence is TGTGCCAGTAGTATAGATGCAGGGGGTAGCAATCAGCCCCAGCATTTT. The encoded protein is CASSIDAGGSNQPQHF.